Presented here are 9 T cell receptor beta chains from one specimen sequenced in a study of T-cell reconstitution after alpha-beta-depleted transplantation in children (TCRdb year 2016). To prepare the library, PCR was applied. The reads were generated on an Illumina HiSeq 2500. TCR library preparation used molecular barcoding, with unique molecular identifiers applied to normalize quantification of the TCRbeta repertoire. Clones were called with MiXCR by TCRdb after fastp trimmed the public reads at Q25, and only in-frame beta chains were retained. Rows with a matching CDR3 protein are joined into one entry that keeps the most common DNA and genes. Here the sample has around 200,000 distinct CDR3 sequences; about 6.4% occur a single time. Of the sample, 3% to 3.5% is held by the ten largest clones. This specimen consisted of PBMCs from the stem cell graft donor, obtained from the stem cell graft. The receptors were sampled from a human donor who donated a stem cell graft to a child with Wiskott-Aldrich syndrome.

This clonotype was counted at least ten times. This chain links TRBV6-1 with TRBJ2-7; 11 nucleotides line up with TRBD2. The CDR3 length is 14 residues. The germline CDR1 and CDR2 sequences are MNHNS and SASEGT. V lost 5 bases to trimming and J lost 7 bases; unmatched junction nucleotides: 7. In nucleotides, the CDR3 is TGTGCCAGCAGTCCTCTAGCGGGGGGTGGGGAGCAGTACTTC. It translates to CASSPLAGGGEQYF.

The chain recombines TRBV29-1 with TRBJ2-1, with D maybe TRBD1 (5 bases). Deletions cut 3 bases from V and 4 bases from J, with 16 bases between. There are 15 residues in the CDR3. CDR1 and CDR2 from the germline V gene are SQVTM and ANQGSEA. The CDR3 DNA is TGCAGCGTTGAGACCCCCCGACAGCTATACAATGAGCAGTTCTTC. This codes for CSVETPRQLYNEQFF.

This clonotype was detected a few times. V gene TRBV5-1 combines with J gene TRBJ2-2, with a tentative D call TRBD1 (5 bases). This CDR3 has 17 amino acids. CDR1 and CDR2 from the germline V gene are SGHRS and YFSETQ. Trimming stripped 0 bases from V and 4 bases from J, with 16 bases between. The DNA for the CDR3 is TGCGCCAGCAGCTTGGAAGTGGGTAACAGGATCACCGGGGAGCTGTTTTTT. It is translated as CASSLEVGNRITGELFF.

This clonotype has at least ten counts. This sequence joins TRBV7-8 and TRBJ2-5, with 10 bases aligning to TRBD1. The junction had 16 bases not matched to a gene; V was cut back by 4 bases and J by 2 bases. Germline values: CDR1 SGHVS, CDR2 FQNEAQ. This CDR3 is built from 19 residues. The CDR3 DNA sequence: TGTGCCAGCAGCTCCCCCCCCGGCACCGGGACAGGGGTACAAGAGACCCAGTACTTC. Residues: CASSSPPGTGTGVQETQYF.

This clonotype was observed a handful of times. The chain links TRBV14 to TRBJ2-3; D is perhaps TRBD2 (6 bases). Trimming shortened V by 4 bases and J by 6 bases, and 17 bases separated the two germline ends. This CDR3 region has 15 residues. Germline V CDR1 and CDR2: SGHDN, FVKESK. The CDR3 DNA reads as TGTGCCAGCAGCCCACGGGAGTCCCTTTATGATACGCAGTATTTT. This sequence encodes CASSPRESLYDTQYF.

The sample holds many counts of this clonotype. The genes are TRBV6-2 or TRBV6-3 and TRBJ2-1, with 12 positions matching TRBD2. V shed 3 bases and J 12 bases; nucleotides not matched to a gene: 9. Germline-derived CDR1 and CDR2 are MNHEY and SVGEGT. The CDR3 has 15 residues. The CDR3 loop reads CASSYIGGLAGPQFF. The CDR3 DNA sequence: TGTGCCAGCAGTTATATAGGAGGACTAGCGGGGCCGCAGTTCTTC.

This clonotype occurred many times. The chain links TRBV20-1 to TRBJ2-1, with TRBD1 matching over 12 bases. V lost 3 bases and J lost 8; bases outside the gene matches: 8. The V gene's germline CDR1 is DFQATT and CDR2 SNEGSKA (reference sequence). This CDR3 is 15 amino acids long. The CDR3 DNA reads as TGCAGTGCTAGGGGAGGGACAGGGGGCCTCTATGAGCAGTTCTTC. Residues: CSARGGTGGLYEQFF.

This clonotype was seen many times. J is TRBJ2-7 and V is TRBV28; TRBD2 matches at 7 bases. The V gene's germline CDR1 is MDHEN and CDR2 SYDVKM. Unmatched junction bases numbered 12, after V lost 4 bases and J lost 3 bases. CDR3 length: 16 amino acids. The CDR3 DNA is TGTGCCAGCAGTTCTCAAGGAGCGGGGAGTTTCTACGAGCAGTACTTC. Protein sequence: CASSSQGAGSFYEQYF. Using reference TRBV28 and TRBJ2-7 for the parts outside the CDR3, the full variable domain is DVKVTQSSRYLVKRTGEKVFLECVQDMDHENMFWYRQDPGLGLRLIYFSYDVKMKEKGDIPEGYSVSREKKERFSLILESASTNQTSMYLCASSSQGAGSFYEQYFGPGTRLTVT.

Many counts were recorded for this clonotype. The chain recombines TRBV15 with TRBJ2-3; unclear D gene. Trimming cost V 0 bases and J 8 bases, with 6 bases left between them. The germline V gene encodes CDR1 LNHNV and CDR2 YYDKDF (reference sequence). The CDR3 is 12 residues long. For the CDR3, the DNA is TGTGCCACCAGCAGAGATTATGGTACGCAGTATTTT. Amino acid sequence: CATSRDYGTQYF.